This T cell receptor (beta chain) was identified in a study of neoadjuvant anti-PD-1 for oral cavity cancer. The overall study: Non-progressing patients received a fourth nivolumab dose near day 43, then surgery on days 50-56.

Germline-derived CDR1 and CDR2 are WSHSY and SAAADI. V was trimmed by 5 bases and J by 6 bases, leaving 11 bases between them. The CDR3 loop spans 12 amino acids. Blood libraries mostly used roughly 500 ng genomic DNA, six replicates each. Produced via immunoSEQ multiplex PCR; TCRdb's table is partial and in-frame only. There are 17,000 or so clones in the sample; around two thirds occur only once, and approximately 2.9% lies in the top ten. This receptor was taken from a person aged 35-79 years with oral cavity squamous cell carcinoma. The V call is TRBV10-2, the J call TRBJ2-7, with a possible D match to TRBD2 (6 bases). This specimen was PBMCs, taken before nivolumab (anti-PD-1) treatment. In DNA, the CDR3 is TGCGCCAGCAGTTCCACAGCGGGCGAGCAGTACTTC. This translates into CASSSTAGEQYF.